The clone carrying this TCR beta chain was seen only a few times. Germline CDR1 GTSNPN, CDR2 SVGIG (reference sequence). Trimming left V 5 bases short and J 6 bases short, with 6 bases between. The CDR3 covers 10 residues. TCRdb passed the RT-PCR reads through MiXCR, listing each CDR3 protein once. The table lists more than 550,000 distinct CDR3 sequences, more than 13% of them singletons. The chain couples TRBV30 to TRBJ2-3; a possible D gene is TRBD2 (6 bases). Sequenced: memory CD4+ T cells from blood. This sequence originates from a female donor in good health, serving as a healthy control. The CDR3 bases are TGTGCCTGGGGGGGGGATACGCAGTATTTT. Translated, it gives CAWGGDTQYF.